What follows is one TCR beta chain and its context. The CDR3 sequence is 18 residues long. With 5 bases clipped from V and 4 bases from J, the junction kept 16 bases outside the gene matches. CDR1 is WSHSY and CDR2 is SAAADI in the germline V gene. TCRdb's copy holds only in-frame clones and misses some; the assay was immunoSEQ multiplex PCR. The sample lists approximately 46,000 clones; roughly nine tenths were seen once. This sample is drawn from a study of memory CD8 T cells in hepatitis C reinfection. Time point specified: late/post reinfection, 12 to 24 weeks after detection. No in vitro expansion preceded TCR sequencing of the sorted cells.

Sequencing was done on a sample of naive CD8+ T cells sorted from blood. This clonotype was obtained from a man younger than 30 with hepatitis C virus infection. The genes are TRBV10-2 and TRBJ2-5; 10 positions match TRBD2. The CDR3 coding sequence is TGCGCCAGCAGTTCAGGGGGCATAGCGGGAGGAGGAATAGAGACCCAGTACTTC. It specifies CASSSGGIAGGGIETQYF.